Listed here are 2 T cell receptor beta chains from one sample, sequenced in a study of post-analysis software for immune sequencing data (dated by TCRdb to about 2015). Overall study results and their limits: Significantly higher frequencies in patients than in controls were found for several TRBV segments, including TRBV5-6, TRBV5-1 and TRBV20-1.

Libraries were prepared through PCR. Sequencing relied on an Illumina HiSeq 2500. Unique molecular identifiers were incorporated into TCR beta cDNA libraries to reduce PCR and sequencing biases. The public reads were reprocessed in TCRdb via fastp at Q25 and MiXCR, keeping in-frame beta chains. Each entry is one CDR3 protein sequence, shown with its most common DNA and genes. Across this sample there are about 810,000 distinct CDR3 sequences, with roughly half seen only once. In total, the top ten clones hold over 4% of the sample. The antigens these receptors bind are not known. The sample taken for sequencing was blood. Receptors were obtained from a girl under 18 with multiple sclerosis.

The chain joins TRBV20-1 to TRBJ2-5, with 7 bases fitting TRBD2. Germline trimming cut 0 bases from V and 4 bases from J; bases unmatched to any gene: 11. Germline V CDR1 and CDR2: DFQATT, SNEGSKA (reference sequence). This CDR3 has 16 residues. The CDR3 loop reads CSARDPAGSPIETQYF. The CDR3 bases are TGCAGTGCTAGAGATCCAGCGGGATCACCCATAGAGACCCAGTACTTC.

This sequence joins TRBV29-1 and TRBJ2-3; no reliable D call. Germline loops: CDR1 SQVTM, CDR2 ANQGSEA. This CDR3 has 11 amino acids. The V end lost 4 bases, the J end lost 5 bases, and 7 bases lay between the germline ends. The CDR3 nucleotides are TGCAGCGTTGGACTTTTAGATACGCAGTATTTT. It translates to CSVGLLDTQYF.